One T cell receptor beta chain is described in this entry. The antigen is unknown. This entry is derived from a study of cytomegalovirus exposure and HLA in healthy donors. Study conclusions and caveats: Published work reported that the classifier diagnosed cytomegalovirus status with high specificity and sensitivity.

Here immunoSEQ multiplex PCR was the method, and the copy in TCRdb shows in-frame clones only, minus some. The sample yields nearly 110,000 clones, about nine tenths seen once. Trimming took 6 bases from V and 3 from J, leaving 23 bases between them. Germline assignment: CDR1 MDHEN and CDR2 SYDVKM. The length of the CDR3 is 17 residues. The rearrangement joins TRBV28 to TRBJ1-2; possibly TRBD1 for D (5 bases). Sequencing input: PBMCs. The sequence derives from a woman between 18 and 29 years old in good health and CMV-seropositive. The CDR3 spells CASSLGGGFGKDYGYTF. The DNA of the CDR3 is TGTGCCAGCAGCCTCGGTGGGGGGTTTGGTAAAGACTATGGCTACACCTTC.